Following are 6 T cell receptor beta chains from one sample sequenced in a study of control samples from healthy donors and cancer patients. Using immunoSEQ multiplex PCR, the repertoire was profiled, and TCRdb retains in-frame clones only, with some absent. The table shows tens of thousands of clones, with approximately 92% occurring only once. Sequencing input: PBMCs. Receptors were obtained from a man aged 30 to 45 with colorectal cancer.

The V gene is TRBV6-6, the J gene TRBJ1-4; TRBD1 agrees at 8 bases. The CDR3 is 18 residues long. From germline, CDR1 is MNHNY and CDR2 SVGAGI (reference sequence). Trimming cost V 5 bases and J 1 base; bases outside gene matches: 12. The CDR3 region is CASSPRPITGGTNEKLFF. The CDR3 bases are TGTGCCAGCAGTCCCCGGCCCATTACAGGGGGAACTAATGAAAAACTGTTTTTT.

This chain links TRBV5-1 with TRBJ2-2; D not certain. This CDR3 is built from 14 residues. Per the germline V gene, CDR1 is SGHRS and CDR2 is YFSETQ. Between the trimmed V and J ends, which lost 1 base and 8 bases, there was a span of 12 bases. Here the CDR3 reads CASSLFGGLGELFF. DNA of the CDR3: TGCGCCAGCAGCTTGTTTGGCGGATTAGGGGAGCTGTTTTTT.

This clone was counted only a few times. This chain joins TRBV7-8 and TRBJ1-5; perhaps TRBD1 as D (5 bases). This CDR3 is built from 17 residues. The germline gives CDR1 SGHVS, CDR2 FQNEAQ. Trimming removed 0 bases from V and 0 bases from J, with 12 bases in between. For the CDR3, the DNA is TGTGCCAGCAGCTTAGCGGACGGGGGGTATAGCAATCAGCCCCAGCATTTT. It codes for CASSLADGGYSNQPQHF.

J is TRBJ2-1 and V is TRBV27, with D possibly matching TRBD2 (6 bases). The V and J ends lost 5 bases and 4 bases respectively, with 15 bases between them. This CDR3 comprises 15 residues. Looked up from germline, CDR1 is MNHEY and CDR2 is SMNVEV (reference sequence). The CDR3 region is CASSARGGGYNEQFF. The CDR3 region has the DNA TGTGCCAGCAGTGCTCGGGGAGGCGGTTACAATGAGCAGTTCTTC.

This clone was detected once. CDR3 loop: CASSSGTSGGANTQYF. CDR3 DNA: TGTGCCAGCAGCTCCGGGACTAGCGGGGGGGCAAATACGCAGTATTTT. The rearrangement uses TRBV7-2 and TRBJ2-3, with 16 bases aligning to TRBD2. V was clipped by 4 bases and J by 7 bases; unmatched bases: 5. Germline CDR1 and CDR2: SGHTA and FQGNSA. The CDR3 contains 16 residues.

J is TRBJ2-1 and V is TRBV15, with TRBD2 as a possible D gene (7 bases). CDR3 length: 16 amino acids. V was cut by 1 base and J by 5 bases, with 15 bases left in between. Germline CDR1 and CDR2: LNHNV and YYDKDF (reference sequence). CDR3 sequence: CATSRVRGAGDNEQFF. CDR3 DNA sequence: TGTGCCACCAGCAGAGTCCGGGGGGCAGGGGACAATGAGCAGTTCTTC.